This entry lists 20 T cell receptor beta chains sequenced from one sample in a study of T cells in Graves' hyperthyroidism and ophthalmopathy. Template material for amplifying TCR beta CDR3 regions consisted of RNA transcripts. During a first-round RT-PCR of the TCR CDR3, the HTBI primer set was used. TCRdb itself ran the multiplex PCR reads through MiXCR, one entry per CDR3 protein. The sample shows 480,000 or so distinct CDR3 sequences, around 43% of them seen only once. The sequenced sample consisted of peripheral blood or thyroid tissue (not recorded which). The receptor source for this set is an adult woman with Graves' disease, either hyperthyroidism or ophthalmopathy (not recorded which).

In this sample, this clonotype turned up once. The V call is TRBV29-1, the J call TRBJ1-4, with 8 nucleotides matching TRBD1. This CDR3 spans 15 amino acids. In germline, CDR1 is SQVTM, CDR2 ANQGSEA. V gave up 7 bases and J gave up 1 base; unmatched junction bases: 8. CDR3 residues: CSDDRQGRTNEKLFF. The CDR3 coding sequence is TGCAGCGACGACCGACAGGGGAGAACTAATGAAAAACTGTTTTTT.

The gene calls are TRBV7-2 and TRBJ1-5, with TRBD1 matching 7 bases. Germline CDR1 is SGHTA and CDR2 is FQGNSA. The CDR3 extends over 15 amino acids. V lost 5 bases to trimming and J lost 4 bases; unmatched junction nucleotides: 8. In nucleotides, the CDR3 is TGTGCCAGCAGCCCCCGGGACAGCGGAAATCAGCCCCAGCATTTT. Translated: CASSPRDSGNQPQHF.

V is TRBV15 and J is TRBJ1-1, with no clear D. V lost 0 bases and J 7 bases, leaving 15 bases between the germline ends. CDR3 size: 15 residues. In germline, CDR1 is LNHNV, CDR2 YYDKDF (reference sequence). The CDR3 DNA reads TGTGCCACCAGCAGAGATTCGGGCACACGGGATGAAGCTTTCTTT. Its translation is CATSRDSGTRDEAFF.

This clonotype was found many times. The chain recombines TRBV6-5 with TRBJ1-1; 9 nucleotides match TRBD1. The CDR3 is 13 amino acids. V gave up 7 bases and J gave up 7 bases; unmatched junction bases: 7. Germline CDR1 MNHEY, CDR2 SVGAGI. CDR3: CASKTGGAGEAFF. The CDR3 bases are TGTGCCAGCAAAACAGGGGGCGCAGGTGAAGCTTTCTTT.

This clonotype has a count of ten or more. The chain is built from TRBV20-1 and TRBJ1-3; 11 nucleotides align to TRBD1. From germline, CDR1 is DFQATT and CDR2 SNEGSKA (reference sequence). V lost 2 bases to trimming and J lost 2 bases; unmatched junction nucleotides: 11. The CDR3 runs 18 residues. In DNA, the CDR3 is TGCAGTGCTAGACTATCACAGGGACAGGGGGTACCTGGAAACACCATATATTTT. It encodes CSARLSQGQGVPGNTIYF.

The chain employs TRBV25-1 and TRBJ1-6; D is uncertain. There are 13 residues in the CDR3. Germline loops: CDR1 MGHDK, CDR2 SYGVNS. The CDR3: CVRFDGSNSPLHF. The CDR3, as DNA: TGTGTCAGATTCGACGGGAGTAATTCACCCCTCCACTTT.

Many counts were recorded for this clonotype. This sequence joins TRBV29-1 and TRBJ2-5, with 10 bases fitting TRBD1. The germline V gene has CDR1 SQVTM and CDR2 ANQGSEA. This CDR3 region has 12 residues. The J segment lost 4 bases and the V segment lost 7 bases, leaving 3 bases of the junction unmatched. The CDR3 loop is CSGRTGGETQYF. Here the CDR3 DNA reads TGCAGCGGCCGGACAGGGGGAGAGACCCAGTACTTC. Filled out from reference TRBV29-1 and TRBJ2-5, the complete variable domain reads SAVISQKPSRDICQRGTSLTIQCQVDSQVTMMFWYRQQPGQSLTLIATANQGSEATYESGFVIDKFPISRPNLTFSTLTVSNMSPEDSSIYLCSGRTGGETQYFGPGTRLLVL.

As for this clonotype: At one end the junction does not follow the germline gene, possibly because of a read error. The V and J genes are TRBV2 and TRBJ2-6; maybe TRBD1 (5 bases). The CDR3 extends over 14 amino acids. The germline V gene encodes CDR1 SNHLY and CDR2 FYNNEI. The CDR3 coding sequence is TGTGCCAGCAGCCCCCGAGCTGGGGCTAACGTCCTGACTTTC. This sequence encodes CASSPRAGANVLTF. Complete variable domain (other parts from reference TRBV2 and TRBJ2-6): EPEVTQTPSHQVTQMGQEVILRCVPISNHLYFYWYRQILGQKVEFLVSFYNNEISEKSEIFDDQFSVERPDGSNFTLKIRSTKLEDSAMYFCASSPRAGANVLTFGAGSRLTVL.

Many counts were recorded for this clonotype. The chain is built from TRBV9 and TRBJ1-1, with D maybe TRBD1 (5 bases). Between the trimmed V and J ends, which lost 3 bases and 1 base, there was a span of 10 bases. CDR3 length equals 14 residues. Germline V gene lookup returns CDR1 SGDLS and CDR2 YYNGEE. The CDR3 DNA sequence: TGTGCCAGCAGCGCCACGGGGCAGAACACTGAAGCTTTCTTT. Translated: CASSATGQNTEAFF.

Worth noting for this clonotype: At one boundary the junction diverges from the germline segment, which might be a read error. V gene TRBV24-1 combines with J gene TRBJ2-6; 7 positions agree with TRBD1. The CDR3 is made up of 14 amino acids. Germline V CDR1 and CDR2: KGHDR, SFDVKD. The CDR3 bases are TGTGCCATCAGTGATCAGGGACAGTTGGACGTCCTGACTTTC. Translation gives CAISDQGQLDVLTF.

This clonotype was seen a handful of times. The chain couples TRBV7-2 to TRBJ2-7; no definite D call. The CDR3 consists of 15 residues. V lost 5 bases to trimming and J lost 2 bases, with 16 bases between them. Germline lookup yields CDR1 SGHTA and CDR2 FQGNSA. This CDR3 is CASSRHSDTAYEQYF. The CDR3 bases are TGTGCCAGCAGCCGACACAGCGACACCGCCTACGAGCAGTACTTC.

This clonotype occurred a few times. The chain links TRBV10-3 to TRBJ1-1; tentatively, D is TRBD1 (6 bases). CDR3 size: 15 residues. In germline, CDR1 is ENHRY, CDR2 SYGVKD. With 6 bases removed from V and 0 bases from J, the gap between germline ends came to 14 bases. In nucleotides, the CDR3 is TGTGCCATCAGATCAACACAGGGCTTGAACACTGAAGCTTTCTTT. Translation: CAIRSTQGLNTEAFF.

This clonotype was recorded many times. The rearrangement uses TRBV20-1 and TRBJ2-5; D unclear. V shed 3 bases and J shed 1 base, with 3 bases lying between them. Germline CDR1 is DFQATT and CDR2 is SNEGSKA (reference sequence). The CDR3 extends over 11 amino acids. The CDR3 loop is CSASIQETQYF. DNA for the CDR3: TGCAGTGCTAGTATCCAAGAGACCCAGTACTTC.

J is TRBJ1-6 and V is TRBV7-2; D gene ambiguous. The CDR3 extends over 15 amino acids. The germline V gene has CDR1 SGHTA and CDR2 FQGNSA. The V end lost 5 bases, the J end lost 7 bases, and 15 bases lay between the germline ends. The DNA for the CDR3 is TGTGCCAGCAGCCCACCGGACCGCTACAATTCACCCCTCCACTTT. It codes for CASSPPDRYNSPLHF.

This clonotype was recorded only once. This sequence joins TRBV7-2 and TRBJ1-6; D gene unclear. Germline V gives CDR1 SGHTA, CDR2 FQGNSA. Trimming removed 5 bases at V and 9 bases at J, with 11 bases between. The CDR3 extends over 13 amino acids. CDR3 amino acids: CASSPVSASPLHF. The CDR3 coding sequence is TGTGCCAGCAGCCCTGTCTCGGCTTCACCCCTCCACTTT.

This clonotype was detected many times. The chain links TRBV7-9 to TRBJ1-1; tentatively, D is TRBD1 (5 bases). V was pared by 7 bases and J by 1 base, with 10 bases between. CDR3 length: 13 amino acids. CDR1 and CDR2 (germline): SEHNR, FQNEAQ (reference sequence). The CDR3 region is CASIRTPNTEAFF. In DNA, the CDR3 is TGTGCCAGCATCCGGACACCGAACACTGAAGCTTTCTTT.

The CDR3 DNA follows: TGCGCCAGCAGCCCTGAGCCGGGGGGAAAGGGTCAGCCCCAGCATTTT. Protein sequence: CASSPEPGGKGQPQHF. The rearrangement links TRBV4-1 to TRBJ1-5; a weak D match, TRBD1 (5 bases). The CDR3 consists of 16 residues. The V gene lost 4 bases and the J gene lost 6 bases, with 19 bases spanning the gap. Germline V gene data show CDR1 as MGHRA and CDR2 as YSYEKL.

V and J are TRBV2 and TRBJ1-4, with D possibly being TRBD1 (5 bases). The CDR3 contains 14 residues. Trimming shortened V by 3 bases and J by 8 bases, and 13 bases separated the two germline ends. Germline CDR1 and CDR2: SNHLY and FYNNEI. The CDR3 coding sequence is TGTGCCAGCAGTGACGGGACGGCCGTCGAAAAACTGTTTTTT. It specifies CASSDGTAVEKLFF. Drawing the rest from reference TRBV2 and TRBJ1-4, the complete variable domain is EPEVTQTPSHQVTQMGQEVILRCVPISNHLYFYWYRQILGQKVEFLVSFYNNEISEKSEIFDDQFSVERPDGSNFTLKIRSTKLEDSAMYFCASSDGTAVEKLFFGSGTQLSVL.

As to this clonotype: A much larger clone is a single base away; this may be a read error. The chain employs TRBV12-3 or TRBV12-4 and TRBJ2-7; D might be TRBD1 (6 bases). This CDR3 has 15 residues. In DNA form, the CDR3 reads TGTGCCAGCAGTCCGAAGGACAGTGATTCCTACGGGCAGTACTTC. Amino acids: CASSPKDSDSYGQYF.

V gene TRBV28 combines with J gene TRBJ2-5; D perhaps matches TRBD2 (6 bases). Trimming left V 8 bases short and J 1 base short, with 20 bases between. This CDR3 is built from 16 residues. The germline V gene encodes CDR1 MDHEN and CDR2 SYDVKM. The DNA for the CDR3 is TGTGCCAGCGGGCACCCGACTCGGGACTTCCAAGAGACCCAGTACTTC. Residues: CASGHPTRDFQETQYF.